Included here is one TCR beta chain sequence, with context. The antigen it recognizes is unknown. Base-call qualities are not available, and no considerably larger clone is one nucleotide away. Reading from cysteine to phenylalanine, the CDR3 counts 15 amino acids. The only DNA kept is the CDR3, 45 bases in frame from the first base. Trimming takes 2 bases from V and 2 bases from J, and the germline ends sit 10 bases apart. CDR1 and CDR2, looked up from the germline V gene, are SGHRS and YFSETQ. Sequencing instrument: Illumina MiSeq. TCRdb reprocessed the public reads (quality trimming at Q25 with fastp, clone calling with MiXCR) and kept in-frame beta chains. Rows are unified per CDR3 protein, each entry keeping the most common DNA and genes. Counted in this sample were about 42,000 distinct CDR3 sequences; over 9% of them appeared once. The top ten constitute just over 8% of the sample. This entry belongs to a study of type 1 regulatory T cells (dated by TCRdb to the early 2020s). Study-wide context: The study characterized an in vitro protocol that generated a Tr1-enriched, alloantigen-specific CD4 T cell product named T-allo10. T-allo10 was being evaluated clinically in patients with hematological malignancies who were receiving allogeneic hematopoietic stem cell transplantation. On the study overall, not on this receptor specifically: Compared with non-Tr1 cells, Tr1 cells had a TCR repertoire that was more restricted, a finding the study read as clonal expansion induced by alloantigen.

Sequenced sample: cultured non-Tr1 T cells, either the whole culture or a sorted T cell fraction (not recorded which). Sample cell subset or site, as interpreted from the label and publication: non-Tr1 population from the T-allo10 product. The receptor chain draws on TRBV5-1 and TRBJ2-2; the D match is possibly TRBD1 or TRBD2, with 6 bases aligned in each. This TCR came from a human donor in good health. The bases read TGCGCCAGCAGCTTCGGAGGGGGTAACACCGGGGAGCTGTTTTTT. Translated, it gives CASSFGGGNTGELFF. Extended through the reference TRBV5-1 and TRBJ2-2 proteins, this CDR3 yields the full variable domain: KAGVTQTPRYLIKTRGQQVTLSCSPISGHRSVSWYQQTPGQGLQFLFEYFSETQRNKGNFPGRFSGRQFSNSRSEMNVSTLELGDSALYLCASSFGGGNTGELFFGEGSRLTVL.